These T cell receptor beta chains were read from a single sample in a study of blood T cell repertoires in COVID-19. Here immunoSEQ multiplex PCR was the method, and the copy in TCRdb shows in-frame clones only, minus some. In the table there are fewer than 300,000 clones, approximately 91% of which are singletons. Sequencing was performed on peripheral blood. The receptors were sampled from a woman aged 25 to 39 with COVID-19, enrolled during active disease. Each CDR3 is given with its conserved first and last residue.

TRBJ1-1 TRBV23-1 CASSHYRGWGDTEAFF
TRBJ2-1 TRBV11-2 CASSLAGLAYNEQFF
TRBJ2-1 TRBV3-1/TRBV3-2 CASSQADRGNNEQFF
TRBJ1-2 TRBV24-1 CATSDFRGDGYTF
TRBJ1-4 TRBV19 CASSIRSNEKLFF
TRBJ2-1 TRBV5-4 CASRRGLPSYNEQFF
TRBJ1-3 TRBV2 CASSAGTAGNTIYF
TRBJ2-1 TRBV15 CATSRGGRALNEQFF
TRBJ2-1 TRBV28 CASSSSGLGMFDEQFF
TRBJ2-4 TRBV4-1 CASSQGGTGSSKNIQYF
TRBJ1-5 TRBV16 CASSQSGGNQPQHF
TRBJ2-3 TRBV28 CASSGGFTDTQYF
TRBJ2-5 TRBV3-1/TRBV3-2 CASSQWTGQETQYF
TRBJ2-7 TRBV7-6 CASSFPGGLWYEQYF
TRBJ1-5 TRBV19 CASSTPGDRQPQHF
TRBJ2-1 TRBV7-3 CASSLVLAGFNEQFF
TRBJ1-1 TRBV27 CASRVTGANTEAFF
TRBJ2-7 TRBV27 CASSSEGRERTYEQYF
TRBJ1-2 TRBV5-6 CASSQPRGQDGYTF
TRBJ1-6 TRBV27 CASSPRDQGGSPLHF
TRBJ2-1 TRBV12-3/TRBV12-4 CASKTTSDNEQFF
TRBJ2-1 TRBV27 CAIATGLAGGEQFF
TRBJ1-2 TRBV10-1 CASSESTRYGYTF
TRBJ2-7 TRBV7-9 CASSLVSASYEQYF
TRBJ1-4 TRBV5-4 CASSYRTGGTVEKLFF
TRBJ2-7 TRBV27 CASRGTGMYEQYF
TRBJ2-3 TRBV28 CASSLGLAGQYF
TRBJ1-3 TRBV18 CASSPGQSSGNTIYF
TRBJ1-6 TRBV30 CAWSVIGRSPLHF
TRBJ2-6 TRBV19 CASSKLSGQHSGANVLTF
TRBJ2-6 TRBV5-4 CASSLSLSGANVLTF
TRBJ2-3 TRBV14 CASSQDRGLAGGIGTDTQYF
TRBJ2-2 TRBV27 CATTGSSGELFF
TRBJ2-1 TRBV27 CASSYTGLAGPYEQFF
TRBJ2-2 TRBV2 CASSGTSGRTWELFF